This T cell receptor (beta chain) was recorded in a study of T cell responses to AZD1222 COVID-19 vaccine. As concerns this clone: Its antigen is not identified.

The CDR3 runs 17 residues. Losses at the gene ends were 3 bases for V and 5 bases for J; bases not matched to a gene: 16. CDR1 and CDR2 (germline): LNHDA, SQIVND (reference sequence). Study outcomes and limitations: Donor demographics were predominantly white British with a female majority; clonal diversity may be underestimated. Only a handful of people who got AZD1222 tested seropositive at baseline.

The table came from immunoSEQ multiplex PCR; TCRdb's copy has only in-frame clones and leaves some out. The data hold about 88,000 clones, with around 90% observed a single time. The origin of this receptor is an adult in good health. The sequencing here drew on peripheral blood, taken on day 0 of AZD1222 vaccination. The rearrangement links TRBV19 to TRBJ2-7, with 7 bases lining up with TRBD1. The CDR3 reads CASSIWRNWDRYDEQYF. The DNA for the CDR3 is TGTGCCAGTAGTATCTGGCGAAATTGGGACAGATATGACGAGCAGTACTTC.